This T cell receptor beta chain was sequenced in a study of blood T cell repertoires in COVID-19. This clone came up once. Trimming took 0 bases from V and 9 from J; bases not matched to a gene: 7. From germline, CDR1 is MGHRA and CDR2 YSYEKL. This CDR3 has 16 amino acids. The protocol was immunoSEQ multiplex PCR, while the TCRdb copy is restricted to in-frame clones and leaves out a portion. Of more than 95,000 clones detected, 90% appear once; the ten largest clones hold approximately 1.9%. This clonotype was obtained from a human donor with active COVID-19. The donor label of this sample is uncertain. The sample comprised peripheral blood. The chain employs TRBV4-1 and TRBJ1-6, with 8 positions matching TRBD1. DNA of the CDR3: TGCGCCAGCAGCCAAGATTCCGGACAGGGTAGTTCACCCCTCCACTTT. Encoded protein: CASSQDSGQGSSPLHF.